This T cell receptor beta chain was retrieved from a study of cytomegalovirus exposure and HLA in healthy donors. V was shortened by 0 bases and J by 4 bases, with 5 bases between the two germline ends. The CDR3 spans 14 residues. Germline values: CDR1 SGDLS, CDR2 YYNGEE. Primers for the PCR totalled 60 Vbeta and 13 Jbeta. Assay used: immunoSEQ multiplex PCR; TCRdb lists only in-frame clones, some missing. The sample lists over 85,000 clones; 79% were seen once. For this clone: Its target is not known.

General study findings and limits: In a later analysis, donors in an Asian-associated ancestry cluster reportedly had fewer N-insertions in productive TCRs than the cohort mean.

This chain joins TRBV9 and TRBJ1-6; no firm D call. Sequencing input: PBMCs. The receptor comes from a man aged 25-40 years in good health and CMV-seropositive. The DNA of the CDR3 is TGTGCCAGCAGCGTAGCAGATTATAATTCACCCCTCCACTTT. This gives the protein CASSVADYNSPLHF.